Following are 9 T cell receptor beta chains from one sample sequenced in a study of blood T cell repertoires in COVID-19. Data came from immunoSEQ multiplex PCR; TCRdb stores just in-frame clones and leaves some out. Among roughly 30,000 clones, about 94% were seen once, and the ten largest hold about 5%. The sequenced sample was peripheral blood. The receptors were sampled from a human donor in a cohort sampled during active COVID-19.

The V call is TRBV5-1, the J call TRBJ1-2; D might be TRBD1 (5 bases). This CDR3 is built from 12 residues. V was trimmed by 0 bases and J by 5 bases, leaving 5 bases between them. Per germline, CDR1 SGHRS and CDR2 YFSETQ. Written as DNA, the CDR3 is TGCGCCAGCAGCTTGGAGGGGTATGGCTACACCTTC. Its translation is CASSLEGYGYTF.

The rearrangement links TRBV4-1 to TRBJ1-1; D gene ambiguous. CDR1 and CDR2 (germline): MGHRA, YSYEKL. The CDR3 totals 15 residues. V lost 4 bases and J 7 bases, leaving 19 bases between the germline ends. The CDR3 spells CASSPFGALPIEAFF. Here the CDR3 DNA reads TGCGCCAGCAGCCCCTTTGGAGCCCTTCCCATTGAAGCTTTCTTT.

V and J are TRBV5-1 and TRBJ1-2; TRBD1 is a possible D gene (5 bases). From germline, CDR1 is SGHRS and CDR2 YFSETQ. This CDR3 is built from 14 residues. Deletions cut 1 base from V and 6 bases from J, with 13 bases between. CDR3 bases: TGCGCCAGCAGCTTGTTGACAGATAGGGATGGCTACACCTTC. It encodes CASSLLTDRDGYTF.

The genes are TRBV15 and TRBJ1-5; D remains ambiguous. Trimming left V 0 bases short and J 5 bases short, with 11 bases between. The CDR3 spans 15 residues. CDR1 is LNHNV, CDR2 YYDKDF, per germline (reference sequence). In DNA, the CDR3 is TGTGCCACCAGCAGAGACGCCGAGGGCCATCAGCCCCAGCATTTT. Translating gives CATSRDAEGHQPQHF.

The V gene is TRBV6-2 or TRBV6-3, the J gene TRBJ2-1; 10 nucleotides agree with TRBD2. The CDR3 totals 15 residues. The V gene's germline CDR1 is MNHEY and CDR2 SVGEGT. V gave up 4 bases and J gave up 6 bases; unmatched junction bases: 6. The CDR3: CASSSSGRAGNEQFF. For the CDR3, the DNA is TGTGCCAGCAGTTCCAGCGGGAGGGCGGGCAATGAGCAGTTCTTC.

The gene calls are TRBV2 and TRBJ2-7; TRBD1 agrees at 8 bases. This CDR3 has 14 residues. The V gene end was trimmed by 5 bases and the J gene end by 2 bases; junction bases not matched to a gene: 5. Germline CDR1 is SNHLY and CDR2 is FYNNEI. The CDR3 protein is CASSKDRATYEQYF. The DNA for the CDR3 is TGTGCCAGCAGTAAGGACAGGGCCACCTACGAGCAGTACTTC.

The chain combines TRBV19 with TRBJ1-1; D is unclear. Germline V CDR1 and CDR2: LNHDA, SQIVND (reference sequence). CDR3 length equals 15 residues. Trimming removed 0 bases at V and 2 bases at J, with 10 bases between. The CDR3 reads CASSIDNSPNTEAFF. CDR3 sequence (DNA): TGTGCCAGTAGTATAGATAACAGCCCTAACACTGAAGCTTTCTTT.

The V and J genes are TRBV15 and TRBJ1-1, with unresolved D. The CDR3 is made up of 14 amino acids. Trimming cost V 5 bases and J 1 base, with 11 bases left between them. In germline, CDR1 is LNHNV, CDR2 YYDKDF (reference sequence). The CDR3 bases are TGTGCCACCAGCCCCAGCGGCCAGAACACTGAAGCTTTCTTT. Residues: CATSPSGQNTEAFF.

This chain connects TRBV7-2 to TRBJ2-7; 8 nucleotides match TRBD1. Germline values: CDR1 SGHTA, CDR2 FQGNSA. Unmatched junction bases numbered 7, after V lost 6 bases and J lost 0 bases. There are 15 residues in the CDR3. CDR3 in DNA: TGTGCCAGCAGGTTCCGGGACAGGTCCTCCTACGAGCAGTACTTC. Its translation: CASRFRDRSSYEQYF.